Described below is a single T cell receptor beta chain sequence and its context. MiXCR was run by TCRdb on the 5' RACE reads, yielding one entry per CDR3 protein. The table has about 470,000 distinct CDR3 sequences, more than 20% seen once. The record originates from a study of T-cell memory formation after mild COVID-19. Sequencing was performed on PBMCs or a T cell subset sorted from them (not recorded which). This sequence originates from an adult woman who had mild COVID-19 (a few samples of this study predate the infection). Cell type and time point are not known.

CDR3 in amino acids: CSANKQGSNTEAFF. In DNA, the CDR3 is TGCAGTGCAAACAAACAGGGGTCGAACACTGAAGCTTTCTTT. The V gene is TRBV20-1, the J gene TRBJ1-1, with 7 bases identical to TRBD1. The CDR3 spans 14 residues. V was clipped by 6 bases and J by 1 base; unmatched bases: 8. Looked up from germline, CDR1 is DFQATT and CDR2 is SNEGSKA (reference sequence).